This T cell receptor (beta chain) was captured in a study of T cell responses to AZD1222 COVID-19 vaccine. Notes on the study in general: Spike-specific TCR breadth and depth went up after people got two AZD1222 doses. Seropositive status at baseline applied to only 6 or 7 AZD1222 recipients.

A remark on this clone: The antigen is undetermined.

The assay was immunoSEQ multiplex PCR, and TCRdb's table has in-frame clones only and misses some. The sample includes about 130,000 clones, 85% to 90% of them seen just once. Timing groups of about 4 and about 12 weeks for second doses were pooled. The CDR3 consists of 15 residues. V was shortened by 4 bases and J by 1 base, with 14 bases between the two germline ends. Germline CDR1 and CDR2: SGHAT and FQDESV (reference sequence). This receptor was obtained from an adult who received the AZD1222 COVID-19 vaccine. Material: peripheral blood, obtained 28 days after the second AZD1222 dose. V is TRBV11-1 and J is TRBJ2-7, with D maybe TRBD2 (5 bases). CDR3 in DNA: TGTGCCAGCAGCTCCACTGATAGCGCGTCCTACGAGCAGTACTTC. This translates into CASSSTDSASYEQYF.